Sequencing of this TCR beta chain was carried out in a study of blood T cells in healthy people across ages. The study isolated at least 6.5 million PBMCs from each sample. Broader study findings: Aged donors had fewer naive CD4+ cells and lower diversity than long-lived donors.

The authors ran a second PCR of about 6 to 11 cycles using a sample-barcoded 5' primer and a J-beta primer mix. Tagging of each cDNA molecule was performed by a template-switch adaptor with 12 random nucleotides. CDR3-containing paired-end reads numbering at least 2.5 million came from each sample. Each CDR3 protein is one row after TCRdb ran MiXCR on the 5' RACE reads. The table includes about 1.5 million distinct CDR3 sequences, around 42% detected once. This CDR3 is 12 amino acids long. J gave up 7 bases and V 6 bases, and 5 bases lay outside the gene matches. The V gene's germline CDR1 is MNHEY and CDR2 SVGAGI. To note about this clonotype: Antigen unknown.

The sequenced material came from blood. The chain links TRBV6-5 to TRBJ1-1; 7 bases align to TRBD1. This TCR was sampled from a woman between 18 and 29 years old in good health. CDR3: CASSIDRVEAFF. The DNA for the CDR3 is TGTGCCAGCAGCATCGACAGGGTTGAAGCTTTCTTT.